Detailed here is one TCR beta chain. Its matching antigen is unknown. The record originates from a study of early T cells in non-severe SARS-CoV-2 infection. The overall study: The sequenced material was bulk RNA from unsorted whole blood, and its chains were unpaired. General study results and limits: Database matching using VDJdb favored anti-spike CD8 responses, with private and CD4 specificities left missing.

Tagging with unique molecular identifiers was applied to individual cDNA molecules. TCRdb fed the 5' RACE reads into MiXCR, producing one record per CDR3 protein. The data contain some 46,000 distinct CDR3 sequences, about 9.3% of them singletons. This clonotype originated in an adult who was a healthcare worker with PCR-confirmed SARS-CoV-2 infection or an uninfected control (not recorded which). Sequenced input: whole blood.

The CDR3 nucleotides read TGTGCCAGCAGATTCGACAGGGACGAACGTAATGAAGCTTTCTTT. Its translation: CASRFDRDERNEAFF. The rearrangement uses TRBV6-5 and TRBJ1-1; 7 bases map to TRBD1. Germline assignment: CDR1 MNHEY and CDR2 SVGAGI. Losses at the gene ends were 6 bases for V and 7 bases for J; bases not matched to a gene: 14. The CDR3 contains 15 residues.